The entry that follows covers one TCR beta chain sequence. This sample was included in a study of Ad26.COV2.S vaccination and SARS-CoV-2 variants. TCRdb's table, derived via immunoSEQ multiplex PCR, lists solely in-frame clones and lacks some. The sample contains approximately 400,000 clones, roughly 85% of which appear only once. Germline assignment: CDR1 GTSNPN and CDR2 SVGIG (reference sequence). The CDR3 totals 15 residues. Trimming took 5 bases from V and 8 from J; bases not matched to a gene: 17. Treatment described: some 19 received Ad26.COV2.S at low or high dose, single or two shots; about five received placebo; per-sample allocation not given. Vaccine and placebo recipients were sampled on day 63 after the first injection.

This chain links TRBV30 with TRBJ1-2, with 7 bases matching TRBD1. The clonotype originates from a person aged 18-65 years who received the Ad26.COV2.S COVID-19 vaccine or a placebo. The sample here was peripheral blood, taken in a trial of Ad26.COV2.S vaccine versus placebo. This CDR3 is CAWELYMGQPAGYTF. The CDR3 DNA reads as TGTGCCTGGGAGCTTTATATGGGACAGCCCGCGGGCTACACCTTC.